Below, one T cell receptor beta chain is given with its context. Its antigen is currently not known. The record has no base qualities; no much larger clone is one base away. Library method: the immunoSEQ multiplex PCR assay. The table comes from immuneACCESS by way of TCRdb, which keeps in-frame sequences with V and J called. Part of the clones is missing from these tables; in studies checked, under half for an unresolved V gene and the rest for unknown reasons. This sample gives around 62,000 clones in total; around nine tenths of them show up just once. The ten largest clonotypes hold over 4% of the sample. The CDR3 contains 16 residues, cysteine and phenylalanine counted. Only the CDR3 portion is preserved as DNA: 48 bases, with reading frame beginning at the first base. For CDR1 and CDR2, the germline V gene (reference sequence) lists LNHDA and SQIVND. V is pruned by 7 bases and J by 6 bases, leaving 13 bases of the junction without a gene match.

This specimen comes from a study of chemoradiotherapy in HPV16-positive cancers (dated by TCRdb to the early 2020s). For the wider study: Candidate HPV-specific T-cell clones and common TCR motifs were defined through functional T-cell assays on cells from two HPV16-positive patients. TCR repertoires from over 75 patients with HPV-related cancers were then used to track the candidate HPV-specific TCRs and motifs. The study set out to ask whether T-cell immunity against the HPV oncoproteins E6 and E7 changes over the course of chemoradiotherapy and whether that immunity affects survival. General study outcomes and caveats: Expansion of candidate HPV-specific clones and E7-related TCR motifs was observed in the tumor microenvironment during treatment, whereas no such expansion was observed for non-HPV-specific T cells. Among HPV16-positive patients, expansion of HPV-responsive T cells during chemoradiotherapy was associated with better recurrence-free survival. The functional definition of HPV-specific T cells came from only a couple of HPV16-positive patients, and the survival association was reported for HPV16-positive patients.

Repertoires were sampled repeatedly over the course of chemoradiotherapy so that clonal expansion in the tumor microenvironment could be followed. Specimen: blood, collected from a patient who underwent chemoradiotherapy. The sequence came from a human donor with HPV-associated anogenital cancer. The rearrangement combines TRBV19 with TRBJ1-5; TRBD1 fits 9 bases in the junction. The CDR3 protein is CASTKPQGAGGQPQHF. DNA sequence: TGTGCCAGTACTAAACCACAGGGGGCTGGGGGTCAGCCCCAGCATTTT. Joined to the reference TRBV19 and TRBJ1-5 proteins, this CDR3 gives the full variable domain: DGGITQSPKYLFRKEGQNVTLSCEQNLNHDAMYWYRQDPGQGLRLIYYSQIVNDFQKGDIAEGYSVSREKKESFPLTVTSAQKNPTAFYLCASTKPQGAGGQPQHFGDGTRLSIL.